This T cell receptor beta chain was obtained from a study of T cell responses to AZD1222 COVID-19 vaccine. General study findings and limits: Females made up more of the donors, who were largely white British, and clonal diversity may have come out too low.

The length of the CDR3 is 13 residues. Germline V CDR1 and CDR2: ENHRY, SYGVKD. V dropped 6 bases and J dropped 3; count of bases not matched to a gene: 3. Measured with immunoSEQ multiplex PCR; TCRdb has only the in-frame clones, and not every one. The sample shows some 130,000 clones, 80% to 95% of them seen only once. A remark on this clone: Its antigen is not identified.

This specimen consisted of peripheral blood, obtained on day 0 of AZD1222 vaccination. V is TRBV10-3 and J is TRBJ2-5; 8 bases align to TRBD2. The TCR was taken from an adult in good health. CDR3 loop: CAISPGGEETQYF. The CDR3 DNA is TGTGCCATCAGCCCGGGGGGGGAAGAGACCCAGTACTTC.